This TCR beta chain was observed in a study of regulatory dendritic cells for organ transplantation. At the level of the study: Monocytes received vitamin D3 on days 0 and 4, IL-10 on day 4.

V shed 8 bases and J shed 8 bases, with 19 bases lying between them. The germline CDR1 and CDR2 sequences are GTSNPN and SVGIG (reference sequence). CDR3 length equals 13 residues. Study-wide results and caveats: Memory CD8+ T cells were the most oligoclonal; naive cells were highly diverse. Alloreactive memory CD8+ T cell pools varied considerably between individuals.

Sequencing was performed with immunoSEQ multiplex PCR; in TCRdb, only in-frame clones are kept and a portion is missing. There are some 18,000 clones in the sample; roughly four fifths occur only once, and around 3% lies in the top ten. Concerning this clone: Its antigen is undetermined.

Allogeneic regulatory or mature dendritic cells were co-cultured for about 5 days with CFSE-labeled sorted T cells at 1:10. FACS sorted CD4+ or CD8+ T cells into CD45RA+ naive and CD45RO+ memory. This TCR came from a human donor in good health. The V call is TRBV30, the J call TRBJ2-1; D call uncertain. The sequencing sample was made of memory CD4+ T cells from blood cultured with regulatory dendritic cells. Subset noted: CD45RO+ memory T cells. CDR3 sequence (DNA): TGTGCCAGGGCCGGGCGGCCTCCCGATGAGCAGTTCTTC. This encodes CARAGRPPDEQFF.